A single sample gave rise to the 13 T cell receptor beta chains below, sequenced in a study of cytomegalovirus exposure and HLA in healthy donors. The primer mix had 60 Vbeta and 13 Jbeta primers. TCRdb keeps only in-frame clones here, not all; method: immunoSEQ multiplex PCR. In total, the table holds under 200,000 clones. The material sequenced was PBMCs. These receptors all stem from a woman younger than 30 in good health and CMV-seropositive.

The V gene is TRBV4-2, the J gene TRBJ2-7; 7 positions match TRBD1. There are 15 residues in the CDR3. Unmatched junction bases numbered 6, after V lost 1 base and J lost 3 bases. In germline, CDR1 is LGHNA, CDR2 YNFKEQ. CDR3 DNA: TGTGCCAGCAGCCAAGGTCGGGGACAGCTCTACGAGCAGTACTTC. Translated: CASSQGRGQLYEQYF.

The genes are TRBV18 and TRBJ1-5; D is undetermined. V was shortened by 3 bases and J by 0 bases, with 9 bases between the two germline ends. The CDR3 has 15 amino acids. Germline V lookup: CDR1 KGHSH, CDR2 LQKENI. The CDR3 is CASSPGGNSNQPQHF. The CDR3 nucleotides are TGTGCCAGCTCACCTGGTGGCAATAGCAATCAGCCCCAGCATTTT.

The chain has TRBV29-1 and TRBJ1-1; unclear D gene. CDR1 and CDR2 (germline): SQVTM, ANQGSEA. V was cut by 4 bases and J by 4 bases, with 4 bases left in between. The CDR3 has 10 amino acids. DNA for the CDR3: TGCAGCGTTGTGAGCACTGAAGCTTTCTTT. The encoded protein is CSVVSTEAFF.

The chain recombines TRBV2 with TRBJ2-5; 8 bases line up with TRBD1. Germline lookup yields CDR1 SNHLY and CDR2 FYNNEI. V trimming: 1 base; J trimming: 4 bases; junction bases outside the gene matches: 2. The CDR3 runs to 14 residues. The CDR3 sequence is CASSEGTGRETQYF. The CDR3 coding sequence is TGTGCCAGCAGTGAAGGGACAGGGCGAGAGACCCAGTACTTC.

The V and J genes are TRBV7-9 and TRBJ1-2; 12 nucleotides align to TRBD1. V lost 8 bases and J lost 4; bases outside the gene matches: 5. The CDR3 length is 14 residues. Germline V gene sequence: CDR1 SEHNR, CDR2 FQNEAQ (reference sequence). CDR3 coding DNA: TGTGCCAGCGGGACAGGGGGCTTTGGCTATGGCTACACCTTC. Translated, it gives CASGTGGFGYGYTF.

The J gene is TRBJ1-6, the V gene TRBV5-6; TRBD1 agrees at 7 bases. From germline, CDR1 is SGHDT and CDR2 YYEEEE. This CDR3 spans 18 amino acids. V dropped 0 bases and J dropped 7; count of bases not matched to a gene: 13. CDR3 sequence: CASSLGPRTGVRNSPLHF. The CDR3 DNA is TGTGCCAGCAGCTTGGGTCCCCGTACAGGGGTTAGGAATTCACCCCTCCACTTT. Full variable domain (missing parts from reference TRBV5-6 and TRBJ1-6): DAGVTQSPTHLIKTRGQQVTLRCSPKSGHDTVSWYQQALGQGPQFIFQYYEEEERQRGNFPDRFSGHQFPNYSSELNVNALLLGDSALYLCASSLGPRTGVRNSPLHFGNGTRLTVT.

The chain recombines TRBV21-1 with TRBJ1-6. TRBV21-1 is designated a pseudogene. The CDR3 extends over 16 amino acids. The CDR3 region is CASSPRGGSYNSPLHF. The DNA for the CDR3 is TGTGCCAGCAGCCCACGGGGAGGTTCCTATAATTCACCCCTCCACTTT.

About this clone itself: The identical CDR3 is also encoded by other nucleotide sequences in the sample. The chain uses TRBV5-6 and TRBJ2-2; 9 nucleotides agree with TRBD1. CDR3 length: 16 amino acids. CDR1 is SGHDT and CDR2 is YYEEEE in the germline V gene. V lost 1 base to trimming and J lost 8 bases; unmatched junction nucleotides: 9. The CDR3 nucleotides read TGTGCCAGCAGCTTGAATCGGGACAGGGTATTGGGGGAGCTGTTTTTT. Its translation: CASSLNRDRVLGELFF.

The V and J genes are TRBV18 and TRBJ2-5, with TRBD2 matching 13 bases. Germline CDR1 KGHSH, CDR2 LQKENI. V shed 3 bases and J 4 bases; nucleotides not matched to a gene: 2. The CDR3 is made up of 15 amino acids. The CDR3 sequence is CASSPWTSGRETQYF. DNA for the CDR3: TGTGCCAGCTCACCTTGGACTAGCGGGAGAGAGACCCAGTACTTC.

This chain connects TRBV28 to TRBJ2-7; no firm D call. V gave up 2 bases and J gave up 4 bases, with 6 bases separating them. The germline CDR1 and CDR2 sequences are MDHEN and SYDVKM. The CDR3 totals 12 residues. The CDR3 nucleotides read TGTGCCAGCAGTTTAGTTCGGTACGAGCAGTACTTC. It yields the protein CASSLVRYEQYF. The full variable domain, its missing parts supplied by reference TRBV28 and TRBJ2-7, is DVKVTQSSRYLVKRTGEKVFLECVQDMDHENMFWYRQDPGLGLRLIYFSYDVKMKEKGDIPEGYSVSREKKERFSLILESASTNQTSMYLCASSLVRYEQYFGPGTRLTVT.

V and J are TRBV15 and TRBJ2-7; 8 nucleotides line up with TRBD2. CDR1 and CDR2 (germline): LNHNV, YYDKDF (reference sequence). V gave up 1 base and J gave up 0 bases; unmatched junction bases: 5. The length of the CDR3 is 16 residues. CDR3: CATSRGKRGSSYEQYF. DNA of the CDR3: TGTGCCACCAGCAGAGGCAAGCGGGGGTCCTCCTACGAGCAGTACTTC.

The chain uses TRBV29-1 and TRBJ1-2, with 7 positions matching TRBD1. The CDR3 has 14 amino acids. V lost 7 bases, J lost 8 bases, and 16 bases stayed unmatched. Germline CDR1 is SQVTM and CDR2 is ANQGSEA. The CDR3 is CSGGGGAGGDGYTF. The DNA for the CDR3 is TGCAGCGGAGGAGGGGGCGCAGGAGGAGACGGCTACACCTTC.

This chain uses TRBV7-2 with TRBJ1-1; perhaps TRBD1 as D (6 bases). The CDR3 is 14 residues long. Trimming left V 4 bases short and J 5 bases short, with 14 bases between. In germline, CDR1 is SGHTA, CDR2 FQGNSA. CDR3 coding DNA: TGTGCCAGCAGCTACCTAGGGGGTGGGACTGAAGCTTTCTTT. Residues: CASSYLGGGTEAFF.